These 7 T cell receptor beta chains originate from one sample sequenced in a study of T-cell memory formation after mild COVID-19. TCRdb itself ran the 5' RACE reads through MiXCR, one entry per CDR3 protein. The sample consists of roughly 410,000 distinct CDR3 sequences, approximately 25% of them appearing once. The sample was PBMCs or a T cell subset sorted from them (not recorded which). The receptor set was obtained from an adult woman who had mild COVID-19 (a few samples of this study predate the infection). Cell type and time point are not known.

The chain couples TRBV12-3 or TRBV12-4 to TRBJ1-3, with D tentatively TRBD1 (5 bases). V was pared by 1 base and J by 0 bases, with 7 bases between. The CDR3 contains 15 residues. CDR3 in amino acids: CASSLDRFSGNTIYF. The CDR3 DNA reads as TGTGCCAGCAGTTTAGACAGGTTCTCTGGAAACACCATATATTTT.

This clonotype has more than one count but fewer than ten. The chain combines TRBV6-5 with TRBJ2-3; D gene unclear. This CDR3 is 13 amino acids long. Per the germline V gene, CDR1 is MNHEY and CDR2 is SVGAGI. Trimming took off 2 bases at V and 4 bases at J, with 7 bases between the two ends. The CDR3 nucleotides read TGTGCCAGCAGTTACACGGTCTCAGATACGCAGTATTTT. Protein sequence: CASSYTVSDTQYF.

In this sample, this clonotype turned up a few times. The chain uses TRBV5-1 and TRBJ1-4; D perhaps matches TRBD1 (6 bases). The CDR3 extends over 16 amino acids. The V end was cut by 4 bases, the J end by 0 bases, with 13 bases between. Germline V gives CDR1 SGHRS, CDR2 YFSETQ. In DNA, the CDR3 is TGCGCCAGCAGCCTCTCAAAGGGGGCAACTAATGAAAAACTGTTTTTT. Its protein product is CASSLSKGATNEKLFF.

The V and J genes are TRBV6-5 and TRBJ1-1, with 10 bases lining up with TRBD1. With 2 bases clipped from V and 4 bases from J, the junction kept 1 base outside the gene matches. CDR1 and CDR2 (germline): MNHEY, SVGAGI. The CDR3 covers 14 residues. DNA of the CDR3: TGTGCCAGCAGTTACGGGACAGGGGTCACTGAAGCTTTCTTT. This gives the protein CASSYGTGVTEAFF.

This clonotype was counted a few times. V and J are TRBV19 and TRBJ2-3; weak D call: TRBD2 (5 bases). V was trimmed by 8 bases and J by 1 base, leaving 19 bases between them. The germline gives CDR1 LNHDA, CDR2 SQIVND (reference sequence). This CDR3 is 16 amino acids long. CDR3 in amino acids: CASSRLGGFGTDTQYF. CDR3 DNA sequence: TGTGCCAGTTCCCGTCTCGGCGGGTTCGGCACAGATACGCAGTATTTT.

V is TRBV20-1 and J is TRBJ2-3; D unresolved. Germline V gene sequence: CDR1 DFQATT, CDR2 SNEGSKA (reference sequence). This CDR3 is 13 amino acids long. Trimming took off 2 bases at V and 1 base at J, with 7 bases between the two ends. The CDR3 nucleotides are TGCAGTGCTAGAAGGACGGGCACAGATACGCAGTATTTT. Amino acid sequence: CSARRTGTDTQYF.

The chain recombines TRBV6-1 with TRBJ2-5, with a tentative D call TRBD1 (6 bases). Germline lookup yields CDR1 MNHNS and CDR2 SASEGT. CDR3 length: 15 residues. The V gene lost 1 base and the J gene lost 5 bases, with 14 bases spanning the gap. For the CDR3, the DNA is TGTGCCAGCAGTGAAGGAGGGCACAGGGTTGAGACCCAGTACTTC. It is translated as CASSEGGHRVETQYF.